This T cell receptor (beta chain) was sequenced for a study of blood T cell repertoires in COVID-19. Looking at the study overall: The analysed material was cDNA or gDNA that came from T cells, B-cell-depleted T cells, or PBMCs.

Here immunoSEQ multiplex PCR was the method, and the copy in TCRdb shows in-frame clones only, minus some. The table lists about 270,000 clones, about 88% of them singletons, with 2.5% to 3.5% in the top ten. Germline assignment: CDR1 MGHRA and CDR2 YSYEKL. This CDR3 is 16 amino acids long. Trimming removed 1 base from V and 4 bases from J; junction bases left unmatched: 3. What was sequenced was PBMCs or T cells enriched from blood (not recorded which). The chain uses TRBV4-1 and TRBJ2-3, with 12 bases that match TRBD2. The receptor was derived from a woman between 45 and 65 years old who had recovered from COVID-19. The CDR3 reads CASSQVLAGGPDTQYF. For the CDR3, the DNA is TGCGCCAGCAGCCAAGTTCTAGCGGGAGGGCCAGATACGCAGTATTTT.